This T cell receptor delta chain is from a study of gamma-delta T cells after stem cell transplantation. About this clone itself: Given a much more abundant clone one base away, this may be a read error. At the DNA level, this CDR3 is encoded by other sequences in the same sample as well.

TCRdb re-called clones from the RT-PCR reads using CATT. The sample gives around 1,300 delta-chain clones, about 3.4% of which show up once; roughly 12% is in the top ten. This CDR3 region has 18 residues. CDR1 GEAIGNYY and CDR2 EKD come from the germline V gene. V lost 0 bases and J lost 0; bases outside the gene matches: 12. The receptor comes from a human donor. It is not recorded whose cells these are; they may come from a transplant donor. V and J are TRDV2 and TRDJ1; 7 nucleotides align to TRDD3. The sample comprised gamma-delta T cells. CDR3 bases: TGTGCCTGTGACACCCTAGCTGAACTGGGGATAGACACCGATAAACTCATCTTT. Translating gives CACDTLAELGIDTDKLIF.